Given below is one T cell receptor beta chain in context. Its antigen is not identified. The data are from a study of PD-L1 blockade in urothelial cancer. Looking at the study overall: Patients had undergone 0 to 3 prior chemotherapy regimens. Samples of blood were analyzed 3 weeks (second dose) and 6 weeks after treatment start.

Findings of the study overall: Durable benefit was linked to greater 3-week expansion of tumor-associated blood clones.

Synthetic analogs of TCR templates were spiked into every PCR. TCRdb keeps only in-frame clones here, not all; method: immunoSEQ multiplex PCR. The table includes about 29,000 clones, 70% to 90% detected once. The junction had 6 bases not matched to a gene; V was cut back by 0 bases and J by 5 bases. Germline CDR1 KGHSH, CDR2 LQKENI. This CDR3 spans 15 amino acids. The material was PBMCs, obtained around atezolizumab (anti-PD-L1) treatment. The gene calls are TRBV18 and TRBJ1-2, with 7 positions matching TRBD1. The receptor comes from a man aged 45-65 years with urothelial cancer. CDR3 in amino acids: CASSPPGDSRYGYTF. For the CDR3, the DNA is TGTGCCAGCTCACCACCGGGGGACAGCCGATATGGCTACACCTTC.